This T cell receptor beta chain was sequenced during a study of patients and donors after allogeneic stem cell transplantation. This clonotype has at least ten counts. Trimming took 8 bases from V and 2 from J; bases not matched to a gene: 12. The CDR3 totals 16 residues. The germline V gene encodes CDR1 MNHEY and CDR2 SMNVEV (reference sequence). TCRdb reprocessed the RT-PCR reads via MiXCR and lists one record per CDR3 protein. The sample gives under 95,000 distinct CDR3 sequences, 5% of which show up once; approximately 2.5% is in the top ten. The sequence was obtained from a human donor who was either an allogeneic HSCT recipient or a stem cell or donor lymphocyte infusion donor (not recorded which). It is not recorded whose cells these are; they may come from a transplant donor. Sequenced material: blood, either unsorted or a sorted T cell fraction (not recorded which). The chain recombines TRBV27 with TRBJ2-3; 8 nucleotides match TRBD2. The CDR3 loop is CASQPLVAGTTDTQYF. CDR3 sequence (DNA): TGTGCCAGCCAGCCGCTAGTAGCGGGGACCACAGATACGCAGTATTTT.